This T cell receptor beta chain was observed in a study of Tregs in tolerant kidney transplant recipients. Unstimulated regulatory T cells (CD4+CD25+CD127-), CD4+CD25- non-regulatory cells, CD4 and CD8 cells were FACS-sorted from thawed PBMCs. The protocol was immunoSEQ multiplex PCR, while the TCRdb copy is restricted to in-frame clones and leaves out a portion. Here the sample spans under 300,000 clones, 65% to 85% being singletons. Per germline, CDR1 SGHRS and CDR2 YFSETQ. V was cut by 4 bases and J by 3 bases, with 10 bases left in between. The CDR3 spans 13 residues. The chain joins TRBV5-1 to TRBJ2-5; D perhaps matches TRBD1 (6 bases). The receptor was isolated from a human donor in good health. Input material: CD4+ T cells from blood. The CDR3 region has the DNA TGCGCCAGCAGCACCGACAGGAAAGAGACCCAGTACTTC. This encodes CASSTDRKETQYF.